The entry below describes one T cell receptor beta chain. These data come from a study of cytomegalovirus exposure and HLA in healthy donors. The CDR3 runs 13 residues. V dropped 5 bases and J dropped 1 base, with 6 bases sitting between them. CDR1 and CDR2 from the germline V gene are LNHDA and SQIVND (reference sequence). The PCR had 60 Vbeta and 13 Jbeta primers. Sequencing was performed with immunoSEQ multiplex PCR; in TCRdb, only in-frame clones are kept and a portion is missing. The top ten hold about 9.1% of the sample, which has about 79,000 clones, approximately 74% seen once. This rearrangement joins TRBV19 to TRBJ1-3, with unresolved D. This TCR derives from a man aged 35-49 years in good health and CMV-seropositive. Sequences were obtained from PBMCs. The CDR3 DNA reads as TGTGCCAGTAGTCCTCCTTCTGGAAACACCATATATTTT. Translation: CASSPPSGNTIYF.